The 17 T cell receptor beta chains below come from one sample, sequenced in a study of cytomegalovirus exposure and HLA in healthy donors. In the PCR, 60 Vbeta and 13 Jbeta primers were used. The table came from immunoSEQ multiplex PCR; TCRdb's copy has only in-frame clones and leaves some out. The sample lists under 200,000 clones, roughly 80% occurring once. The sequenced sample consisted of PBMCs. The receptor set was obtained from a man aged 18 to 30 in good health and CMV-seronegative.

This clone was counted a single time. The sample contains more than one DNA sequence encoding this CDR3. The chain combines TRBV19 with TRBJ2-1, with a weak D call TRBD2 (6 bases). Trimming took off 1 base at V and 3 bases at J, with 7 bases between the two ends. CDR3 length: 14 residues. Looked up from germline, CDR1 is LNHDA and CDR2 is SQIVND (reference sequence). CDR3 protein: CASSIGGDYNEQFF. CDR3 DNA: TGTGCCAGTAGTATAGGGGGGGACTACAATGAGCAGTTCTTC.

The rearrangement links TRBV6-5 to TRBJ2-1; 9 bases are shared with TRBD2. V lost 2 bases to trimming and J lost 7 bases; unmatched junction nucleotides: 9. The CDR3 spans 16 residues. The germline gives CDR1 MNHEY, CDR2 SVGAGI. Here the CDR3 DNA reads TGTGCCAGCAGTTACGGCGCGGGAGGGCCCGAGAATGAGCAGTTCTTC. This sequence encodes CASSYGAGGPENEQFF.

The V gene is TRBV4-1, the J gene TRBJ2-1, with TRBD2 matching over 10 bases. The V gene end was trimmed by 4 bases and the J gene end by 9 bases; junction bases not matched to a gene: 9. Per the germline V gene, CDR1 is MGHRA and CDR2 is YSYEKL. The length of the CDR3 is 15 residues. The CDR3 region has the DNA TGCGCCAGCAGCCCGACTAGCGGGCGGGCCAGTGAGCAGTTCTTC. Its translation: CASSPTSGRASEQFF.

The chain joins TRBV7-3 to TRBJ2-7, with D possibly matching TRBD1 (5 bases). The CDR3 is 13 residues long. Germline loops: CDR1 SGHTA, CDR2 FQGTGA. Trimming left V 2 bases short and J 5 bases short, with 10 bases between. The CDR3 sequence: CASSLQGTHEQYF. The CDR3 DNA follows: TGTGCCAGCAGCTTACAGGGAACCCACGAGCAGTACTTC.

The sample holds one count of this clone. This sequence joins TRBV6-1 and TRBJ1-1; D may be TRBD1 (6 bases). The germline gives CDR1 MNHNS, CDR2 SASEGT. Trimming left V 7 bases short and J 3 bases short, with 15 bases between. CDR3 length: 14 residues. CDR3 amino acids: CASKRTGPDTEAFF. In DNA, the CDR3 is TGTGCCAGCAAACGAACAGGGCCGGACACTGAAGCTTTCTTT.

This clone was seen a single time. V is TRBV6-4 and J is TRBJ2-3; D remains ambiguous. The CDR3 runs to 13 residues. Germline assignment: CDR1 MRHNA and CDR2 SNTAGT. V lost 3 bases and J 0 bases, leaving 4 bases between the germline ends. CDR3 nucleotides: TGTGCCAGCAGTGAGCAGAGCACAGATACGCAGTATTTT. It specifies CASSEQSTDTQYF.

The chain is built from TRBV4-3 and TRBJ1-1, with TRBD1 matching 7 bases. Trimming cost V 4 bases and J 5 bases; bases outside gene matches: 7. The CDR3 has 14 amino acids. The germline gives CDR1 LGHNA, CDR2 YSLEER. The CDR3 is CASSLVRGETEAFF. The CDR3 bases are TGCGCCAGCAGCCTTGTCAGGGGGGAGACTGAAGCTTTCTTT.

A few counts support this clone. The CDR3 region is CASSLLGSTYEQYF. The CDR3 DNA reads TGTGCCAGCAGTTTACTAGGAAGTACGTACGAGCAGTACTTC. The chain recombines TRBV6-1 with TRBJ2-7; TRBD2 might be the D (5 bases). This CDR3 has 14 amino acids. The germline V gene has CDR1 MNHNS and CDR2 SASEGT. The V end lost 5 bases, the J end lost 4 bases, and 15 bases lay between the germline ends.

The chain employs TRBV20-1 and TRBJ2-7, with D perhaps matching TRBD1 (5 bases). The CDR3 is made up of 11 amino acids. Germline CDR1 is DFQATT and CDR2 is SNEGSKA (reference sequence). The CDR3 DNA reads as TGCAGCAGCAGGGTTCTAGACGGGCAGTACTTC. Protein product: CSSRVLDGQYF.

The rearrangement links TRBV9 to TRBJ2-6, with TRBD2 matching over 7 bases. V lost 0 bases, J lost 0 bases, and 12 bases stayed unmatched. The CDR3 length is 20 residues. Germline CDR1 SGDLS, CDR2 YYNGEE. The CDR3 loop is CASSVAGGNRPISGANVLTF. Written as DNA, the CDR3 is TGTGCCAGCAGCGTAGCCGGGGGGAACAGGCCAATCTCTGGGGCCAACGTCCTGACTTTC.

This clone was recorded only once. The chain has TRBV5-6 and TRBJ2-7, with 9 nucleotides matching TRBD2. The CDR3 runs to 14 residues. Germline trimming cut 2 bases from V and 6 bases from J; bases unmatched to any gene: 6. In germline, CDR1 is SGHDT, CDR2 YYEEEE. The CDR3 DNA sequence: TGTGCCAGCAGCTTTAGCGGGAGAACCCTCGAGCAGTACTTC. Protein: CASSFSGRTLEQYF.

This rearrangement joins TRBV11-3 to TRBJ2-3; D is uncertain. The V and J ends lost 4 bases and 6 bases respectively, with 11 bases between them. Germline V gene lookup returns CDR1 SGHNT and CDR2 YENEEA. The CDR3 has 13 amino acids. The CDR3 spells CASSSYGFDTQYF. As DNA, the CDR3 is TGTGCCAGCAGCTCGTACGGGTTTGATACGCAGTATTTT.

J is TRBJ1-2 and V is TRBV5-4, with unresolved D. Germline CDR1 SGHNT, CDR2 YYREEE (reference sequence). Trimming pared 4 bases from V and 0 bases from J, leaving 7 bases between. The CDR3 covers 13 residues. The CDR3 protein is CASSQEANYGYTF. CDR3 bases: TGTGCCAGCAGCCAGGAGGCTAACTATGGCTACACCTTC.

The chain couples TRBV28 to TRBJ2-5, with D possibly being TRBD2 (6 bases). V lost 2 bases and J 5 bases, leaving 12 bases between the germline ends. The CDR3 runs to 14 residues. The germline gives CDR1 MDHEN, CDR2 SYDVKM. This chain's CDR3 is CASSLAGPRETQYF. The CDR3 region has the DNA TGTGCCAGCAGTTTAGCGGGGCCTCGGGAGACCCAGTACTTC.

The CDR3 nucleotides read TGTGCCAGCAGTCGCCCGACAGCTTATAATTCACCCCTCCACTTT. Its protein product is CASSRPTAYNSPLHF. The V gene is TRBV28, the J gene TRBJ1-6, with a weak D call TRBD1 (5 bases). Germline V gene data show CDR1 as MDHEN and CDR2 as SYDVKM. CDR3 length equals 15 residues. V gave up 5 bases and J gave up 4 bases, with 12 bases separating them. Full variable domain (outside the CDR3, taken from reference TRBV28 and TRBJ1-6): DVKVTQSSRYLVKRTGEKVFLECVQDMDHENMFWYRQDPGLGLRLIYFSYDVKMKEKGDIPEGYSVSREKKERFSLILESASTNQTSMYLCASSRPTAYNSPLHFGNGTRLTVT.

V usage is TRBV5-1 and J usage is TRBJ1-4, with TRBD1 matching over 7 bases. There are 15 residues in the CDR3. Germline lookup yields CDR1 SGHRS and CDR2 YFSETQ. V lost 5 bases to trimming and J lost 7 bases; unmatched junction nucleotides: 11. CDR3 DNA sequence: TGCGCCAGCAGGGGAGAGGGGGCATCCTTTGAAAAACTGTTTTTT. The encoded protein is CASRGEGASFEKLFF.

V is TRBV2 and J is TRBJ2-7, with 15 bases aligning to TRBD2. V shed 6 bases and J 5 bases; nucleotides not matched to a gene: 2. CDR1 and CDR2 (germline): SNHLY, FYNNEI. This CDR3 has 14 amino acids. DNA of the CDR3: TGTGCCAGCAGGGGACTAGCGGGGGGCAACGAGCAGTACTTC. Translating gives CASRGLAGGNEQYF.